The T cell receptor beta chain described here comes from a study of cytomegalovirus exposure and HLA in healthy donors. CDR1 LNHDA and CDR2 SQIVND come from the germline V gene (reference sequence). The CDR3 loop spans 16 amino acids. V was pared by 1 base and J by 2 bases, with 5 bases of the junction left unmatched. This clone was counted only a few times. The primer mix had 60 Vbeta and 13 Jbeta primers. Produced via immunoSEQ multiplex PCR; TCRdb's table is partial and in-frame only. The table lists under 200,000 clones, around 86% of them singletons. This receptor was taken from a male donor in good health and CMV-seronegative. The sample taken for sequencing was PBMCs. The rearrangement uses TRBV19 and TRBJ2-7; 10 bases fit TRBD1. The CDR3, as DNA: TGTGCCAGTAGTATAGGGGACAGGGGAGTCCCCTACGAGCAGTACTTC. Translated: CASSIGDRGVPYEQYF.